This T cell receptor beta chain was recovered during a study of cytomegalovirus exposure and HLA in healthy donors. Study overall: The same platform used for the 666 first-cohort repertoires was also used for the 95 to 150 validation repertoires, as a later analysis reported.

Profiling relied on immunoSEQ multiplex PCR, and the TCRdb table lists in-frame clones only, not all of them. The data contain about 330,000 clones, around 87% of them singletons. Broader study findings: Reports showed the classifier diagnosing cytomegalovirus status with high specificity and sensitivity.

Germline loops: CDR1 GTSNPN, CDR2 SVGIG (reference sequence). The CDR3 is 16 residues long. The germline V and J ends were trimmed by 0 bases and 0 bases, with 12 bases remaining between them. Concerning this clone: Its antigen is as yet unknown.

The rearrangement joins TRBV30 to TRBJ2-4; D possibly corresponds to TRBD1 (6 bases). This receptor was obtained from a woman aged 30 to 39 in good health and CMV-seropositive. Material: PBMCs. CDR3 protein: CAWSVGQILAKNIQYF. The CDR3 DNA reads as TGTGCCTGGAGTGTAGGACAGATCTTAGCCAAAAACATTCAGTACTTC.